This TCR beta chain was identified in a study of glioma-infiltrating T cells after dendritic cell vaccination. Input was 2 to 2.5 ug genomic DNA, or all available if less. The data were produced by immunoSEQ multiplex PCR, yet TCRdb's version contains in-frame clones alone and is incomplete. The repertoire has fewer than 85,000 clones, about 87% of them found once; the top ten carry 3% to 4%. Germline lookup yields CDR1 SGDLS and CDR2 YYNGEE. V was pared by 4 bases and J by 3 bases, with 7 bases of the junction left unmatched. The CDR3 is made up of 16 amino acids. The chain couples TRBV9 to TRBJ2-2; 9 nucleotides align to TRBD1. The sequencing here drew on blood, taken before dendritic cell vaccination. The origin of this receptor is a human donor with glioblastoma. CDR3 in amino acids: CASSFTGGVYTGELFF. CDR3 nucleotides: TGTGCCAGCAGCTTTACAGGGGGCGTCTACACCGGGGAGCTGTTTTTT.